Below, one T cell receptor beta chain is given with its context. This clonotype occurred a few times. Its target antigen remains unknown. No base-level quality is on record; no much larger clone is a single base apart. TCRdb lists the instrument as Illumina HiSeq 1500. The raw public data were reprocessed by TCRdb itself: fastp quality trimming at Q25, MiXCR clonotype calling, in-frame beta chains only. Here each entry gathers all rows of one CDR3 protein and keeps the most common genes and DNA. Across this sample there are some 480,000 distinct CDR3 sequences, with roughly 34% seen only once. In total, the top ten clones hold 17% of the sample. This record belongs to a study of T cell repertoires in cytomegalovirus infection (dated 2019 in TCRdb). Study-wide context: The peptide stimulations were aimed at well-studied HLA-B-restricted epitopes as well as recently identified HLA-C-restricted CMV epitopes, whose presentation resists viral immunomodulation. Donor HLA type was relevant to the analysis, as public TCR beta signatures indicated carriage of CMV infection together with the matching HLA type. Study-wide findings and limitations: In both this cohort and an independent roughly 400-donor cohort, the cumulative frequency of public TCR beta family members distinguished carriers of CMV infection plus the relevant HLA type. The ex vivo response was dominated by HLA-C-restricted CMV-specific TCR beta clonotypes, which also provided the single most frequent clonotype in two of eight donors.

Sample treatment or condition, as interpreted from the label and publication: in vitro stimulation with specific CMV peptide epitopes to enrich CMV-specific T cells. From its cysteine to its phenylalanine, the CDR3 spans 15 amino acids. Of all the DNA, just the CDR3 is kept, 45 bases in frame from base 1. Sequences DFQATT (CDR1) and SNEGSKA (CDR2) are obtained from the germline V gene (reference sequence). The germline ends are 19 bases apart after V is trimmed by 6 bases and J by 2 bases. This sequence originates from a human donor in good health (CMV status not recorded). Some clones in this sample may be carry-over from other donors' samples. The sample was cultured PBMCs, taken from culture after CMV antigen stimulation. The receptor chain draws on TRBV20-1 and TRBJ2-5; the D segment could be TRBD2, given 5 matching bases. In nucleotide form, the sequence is TGCAGTGCGCATTCACTAGGACGCTTACAAGAGACCCAGTACTTC. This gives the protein CSAHSLGRLQETQYF.